This TCR beta chain was retrieved from a study of T-cell reconstitution after alpha-beta-depleted transplantation in children. V lost 6 bases, J lost 8 bases, and 14 bases lay in between. CDR3 length equals 13 residues. Germline values: CDR1 SGHTA, CDR2 FQGNSA. TCRbeta library construction was performed incorporating unique molecular identifiers. TCRdb re-derived calls from the PCR reads in MiXCR, one entry per CDR3 protein. The table records 600,000 to 700,000 distinct CDR3 sequences, around 12% of them present only once. This chain joins TRBV7-2 and TRBJ2-1; perhaps D is TRBD1 or TRBD2 (5 bases each). The sequence was collected from a girl aged 2 to 10 with congenital amegakaryocytic thrombocytopenia, due to receive a stem cell transplant. The input for sequencing was PBMCs, taken before TCRalphabeta/CD19-depleted stem cell transplant. CDR3 region: CASRLYRGDEQFF. In DNA, the CDR3 is TGTGCCAGCAGATTGTACCGGGGCGATGAGCAGTTCTTC.